This T cell receptor beta chain was obtained from a study of T cell responses to AZD1222 COVID-19 vaccine. Unmatched junction bases numbered 2, after V lost 0 bases and J lost 4 bases. The CDR3 length is 15 residues. CDR1 is MGHRA and CDR2 is YSYEKL in the germline V gene. Some clones are missing from TCRdb's copy, which holds only in-frame ones; the method was immunoSEQ multiplex PCR. The table includes 57,000 or so clones, 75% to 90% detected once. Study-level points and caveats: Two AZD1222 administrations were followed by greater Spike-specific TCR breadth and depth.

There are a few counts of this clone. Its specificity is not known. Here the sequenced sample was peripheral blood, taken on day 0 of MenACWY control vaccination. The TCR originated in an adult in good health. The chain employs TRBV4-1 and TRBJ1-4, with 7 bases matching TRBD1. This chain's CDR3 is CASSQDSGGNEKLFF. The CDR3 region has the DNA TGCGCCAGCAGCCAAGATTCAGGGGGTAATGAAAAACTGTTTTTT.